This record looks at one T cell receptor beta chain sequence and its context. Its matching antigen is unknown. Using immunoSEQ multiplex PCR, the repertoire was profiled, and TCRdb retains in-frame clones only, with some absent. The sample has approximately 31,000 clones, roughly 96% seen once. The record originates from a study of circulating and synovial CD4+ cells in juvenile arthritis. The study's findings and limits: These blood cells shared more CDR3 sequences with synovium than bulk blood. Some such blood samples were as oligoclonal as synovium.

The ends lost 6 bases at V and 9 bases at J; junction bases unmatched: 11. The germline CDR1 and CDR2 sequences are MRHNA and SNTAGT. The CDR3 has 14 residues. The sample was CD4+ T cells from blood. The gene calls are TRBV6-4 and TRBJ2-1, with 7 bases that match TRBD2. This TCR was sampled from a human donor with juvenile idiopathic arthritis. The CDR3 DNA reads TGTGCCAGCAGGGTTTGGGAGGGGTCGACTGAGCAGTTCTTC. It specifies CASRVWEGSTEQFF.